These 22 T cell receptor beta chains were sequenced from one sample in a study of shared clonotypes between healthy human individuals. Clones were read by immunoSEQ multiplex PCR, and TCRdb kept only the in-frame ones, dropping some. There are fewer than 2.5 million clones in the sample; more than 85% occur only once, and 0.36% lies in the top ten. The sample was naive CD4+ T cells from PBMCs. The subset denotes: CD45RA+ positively selected. Receptors were obtained from a man younger than 30 in good health. Some clones in this sample may be carry-over from other donors' samples.

CDR3 DNA sequence: TGTGCCAGCAGCCCCCGGGAGGGGGAAACAGATACGCAGTATTTT. This gives the protein CASSPREGETDTQYF. V usage is TRBV9 and J usage is TRBJ2-3; TRBD2 agrees at 8 bases. The ends lost 4 bases at V and 3 bases at J; junction bases unmatched: 7. The CDR3 sequence is 15 residues long. CDR1 is SGDLS, CDR2 YYNGEE, per germline.

J is TRBJ2-3 and V is TRBV6-9; TRBD2 agrees at 7 bases. The germline gives CDR1 MNHGY, CDR2 SVAAGI. The CDR3 totals 18 residues. V was clipped by 1 base and J by 0 bases; unmatched bases: 10. CDR3 DNA sequence: TGTGCCAGCAGTTATTTCCACCGGGAGGAAGGAAGCACAGATACGCAGTATTTT. It translates to CASSYFHREEGSTDTQYF.

The sample holds one count of this clone. The chain employs TRBV5-1 and TRBJ2-1; D may match TRBD1 or TRBD2 (5 bases each). Looked up from germline, CDR1 is SGHRS and CDR2 is YFSETQ. The CDR3 spans 15 residues. The V gene lost 4 bases and the J gene lost 6 bases, with 17 bases spanning the gap. The CDR3 DNA is TGCGCCAGCAGCCGGGGTTCGGGACCCTCCAATGAGCAGTTCTTC. This gives the protein CASSRGSGPSNEQFF.

The chain combines TRBV7-2 with TRBJ1-4; possibly TRBD1 for D (6 bases). The CDR3 has 15 residues. Germline assignment: CDR1 SGHTA and CDR2 FQGNSA. Between the trimmed V and J ends, which lost 5 bases and 4 bases, there was a span of 14 bases. As DNA, the CDR3 is TGTGCCAGCAGCCCACAGAGGGGGTTTAATGAAAAACTGTTTTTT. Amino acid sequence: CASSPQRGFNEKLFF. Full variable domain (remainder filled in from reference TRBV7-2 and TRBJ1-4): GAGVSQSPSNKVTEKGKDVELRCDPISGHTALYWYRQSLGQGLEFLIYFQGNSAPDKSGLPSDRFSAERTGGSVSTLTIQRTQQEDSAVYLCASSPQRGFNEKLFFGSGTQLSVL.

The J gene is TRBJ2-1, the V gene TRBV7-2; D uncertain. CDR1 is SGHTA and CDR2 is FQGNSA in the germline V gene. The CDR3 contains 20 residues. V dropped 4 bases and J dropped 3 bases, with 28 bases sitting between them. Here the CDR3 DNA reads TGTGCCAGCAGCTCAGCTAGGGATACAACCGTCAGGAGACACTACAATGAGCAGTTCTTC. The encoded protein is CASSSARDTTVRRHYNEQFF.

The chain is built from TRBV29-1 and TRBJ1-1; 7 positions agree with TRBD1. The CDR3 consists of 14 residues. V lost 7 bases to trimming and J lost 0 bases; unmatched junction nucleotides: 8. CDR1 and CDR2 from the germline V gene are SQVTM and ANQGSEA. For the CDR3, the DNA is TGCAGCGCTACGACAGGGTCACTGAACACTGAAGCTTTCTTT. Amino acid sequence: CSATTGSLNTEAFF.

DNA for the CDR3: TGTGCCAGCAGGGTGACAGGGGGTAAGGGGATGAACACTGAAGCTTTCTTT. Amino acid sequence: CASRVTGGKGMNTEAFF. The chain couples TRBV28 to TRBJ1-1; TRBD1 matches 9 bases. This CDR3 has 17 residues. V trimming: 6 bases; J trimming: 0 bases; junction bases outside the gene matches: 11. Germline V gene data show CDR1 as MDHEN and CDR2 as SYDVKM.

The rearrangement joins TRBV6-4 to TRBJ2-1; D remains unclear. V was trimmed by 0 bases and J by 6 bases, leaving 9 bases between them. The CDR3 spans 14 residues. From germline, CDR1 is MRHNA and CDR2 SNTAGT. For the CDR3, the DNA is TGTGCCAGCAGTGACTCGATCCGGAGCAATGAGCAGTTCTTC. Translation: CASSDSIRSNEQFF.

The rearrangement joins TRBV23-1 to TRBJ2-4; D may match TRBD1 or TRBD2 (6 bases each). TRBV23-1 carries the ORF label, with uncertain function. The CDR3 length is 18 residues. V lost 6 bases and J 0 bases, leaving 21 bases between the germline ends. CDR3 in DNA: TGCGCCAGCAGACCACTCCCGTGGGGGGCGACAGCCAAAAACATTCAGTACTTC. Its translation is CASRPLPWGATAKNIQYF.

CDR3 sequence: CASSVREGFYNEQFF. CDR3 nucleotides: TGTGCCAGCAGCGTCCGGGAGGGGTTCTACAATGAGCAGTTCTTC. This chain uses TRBV9 with TRBJ2-1; 8 bases match TRBD2. The CDR3 covers 15 residues. The V gene end was trimmed by 2 bases and the J gene end by 3 bases; junction bases not matched to a gene: 4. CDR1 is SGDLS and CDR2 is YYNGEE in the germline V gene.

The chain combines TRBV27 with TRBJ1-5; D gene ambiguous. The CDR3 has 16 residues. Trimming removed 2 bases from V and 0 bases from J, with 11 bases in between. CDR1 is MNHEY, CDR2 SMNVEV, per germline (reference sequence). CDR3 amino acids: CASSLVGKNSNQPQHF. In nucleotides, the CDR3 is TGTGCCAGCAGTTTAGTGGGGAAGAATAGCAATCAGCCCCAGCATTTT.

The chain combines TRBV5-1 with TRBJ2-7, with 7 nucleotides matching TRBD2. The CDR3 is 16 amino acids. The germline V gene encodes CDR1 SGHRS and CDR2 YFSETQ. The ends lost 2 bases at V and 2 bases at J; junction bases unmatched: 10. In DNA, the CDR3 is TGCGCCAGCAGCTTTCAACGACGGGAGGATCCCTACGAGCAGTACTTC. Translating it yields CASSFQRREDPYEQYF.

The J gene is TRBJ2-1, the V gene TRBV13, with TRBD2 identical over 8 bases. Germline CDR1 is PRHDT and CDR2 is FYEKMQ (reference sequence). With V trimmed by 3 bases and J by 0 bases, 13 bases remained unmatched. This CDR3 contains 19 residues. The CDR3 loop reads CASSFSSVAGWGSYNEQFF. The CDR3, as DNA: TGTGCCAGCAGCTTTTCTAGTGTAGCGGGATGGGGCTCCTACAATGAGCAGTTCTTC.

The rearrangement links TRBV18 to TRBJ2-1, with 9 bases identical to TRBD2. Germline loops: CDR1 KGHSH, CDR2 LQKENI. The CDR3 extends over 14 amino acids. V shed 1 base and J 8 bases; nucleotides not matched to a gene: 3. The CDR3 nucleotides read TGTGCCAGCTCACCACGGCGGGAGGGCCATGAGCAGTTCTTC. This translates into CASSPRREGHEQFF. The variable domain in full, with the rest retrieved from reference TRBV18 and TRBJ2-1, is NAGVMQNPRHLVRRRGQEARLRCSPMKGHSHVYWYRQLPEEGLKFMVYLQKENIIDESGMPKERFSAEFPKEGPSILRIQQVVRGDSAAYFCASSPRREGHEQFFGPGTRLTVL.

The V and J genes are TRBV15 and TRBJ2-7, with 11 nucleotides matching TRBD1. Germline CDR1 and CDR2: LNHNV and YYDKDF (reference sequence). The CDR3 runs to 15 residues. V lost 5 bases, J lost 3 bases, and 6 bases stayed unmatched. Here the CDR3 reads CATSEGQGAVYEQYF. CDR3 DNA: TGTGCCACCAGCGAAGGACAGGGGGCGGTCTACGAGCAGTACTTC.

This clone appeared once. The chain has TRBV4-3 and TRBJ2-3; TRBD2 aligns across 9 bases. This CDR3 is 16 amino acids long. V shed 0 bases and J 9 bases; nucleotides not matched to a gene: 10. Germline-derived CDR1 and CDR2 are LGHNA and YSLEER. CDR3 bases: TGCGCCAGCAGCCAAGATATCAGCGGGAGGACGCCAACGCAGTATTTT. As protein: CASSQDISGRTPTQYF.

This clone appeared a single time. This chain connects TRBV5-1 to TRBJ2-3, with a weak D call TRBD1 (5 bases). The CDR3 extends over 14 amino acids. V was pared by 1 base and J by 4 bases, with 10 bases between. The germline V gene encodes CDR1 SGHRS and CDR2 YFSETQ. CDR3 coding DNA: TGCGCCAGCAGCTTGATGACAGACCCAGATACGCAGTATTTT. As protein: CASSLMTDPDTQYF.

The rearrangement joins TRBV28 to TRBJ2-6, with D perhaps being TRBD1 or TRBD2 (5 bases each). The CDR3 is 15 residues long. V was pared by 6 bases and J by 4 bases, with 13 bases between. Germline V lookup: CDR1 MDHEN, CDR2 SYDVKM. CDR3 region: CASRLEAGGANVLTF. The CDR3 region has the DNA TGTGCCAGCAGACTGGAGGCAGGGGGGGCCAACGTCCTGACTTTC.

This chain joins TRBV5-1 and TRBJ2-2; D gene ambiguous. Germline CDR1 and CDR2: SGHRS and YFSETQ. V was trimmed by 4 bases and J by 0 bases, leaving 10 bases between them. The CDR3 consists of 15 residues. DNA for the CDR3: TGCGCCAGCAGCCCGCAGGTGGCGAACACCGGGGAGCTGTTTTTT. Its translation: CASSPQVANTGELFF.

The V and J genes are TRBV7-2 and TRBJ2-4; D perhaps matches TRBD2 (5 bases). Germline CDR1 reads SGHTA; CDR2 reads FQGNSA. This CDR3 region has 13 residues. Trimming stripped 1 base from V and 6 bases from J, with 7 bases between. The CDR3 region has the DNA TGTGCCAGCAGCTTAGTCGGGGTAAACATTCAGTACTTC. Translation: CASSLVGVNIQYF.

Details on this clone: The sample holds other DNA sequences that translate to the same CDR3. The chain links TRBV7-2 to TRBJ2-1, with D unresolved. The CDR3 loop spans 13 amino acids. V lost 1 base and J lost 1, with 2 bases in between. In germline, CDR1 is SGHTA, CDR2 FQGNSA. CDR3 sequence: CASSLGSYNEQFF. The CDR3 nucleotides are TGTGCCAGCAGCTTAGGATCCTACAATGAGCAGTTCTTC.

The V gene is TRBV28, the J gene TRBJ2-7; D not certain. V was clipped by 3 bases and J by 6 bases, with 6 bases between them. Germline CDR1 MDHEN, CDR2 SYDVKM. This CDR3 is built from 11 residues. CDR3 sequence (DNA): TGTGCCAGCAGTTTTGGGTCCGAGCAGTACTTC. Amino acids: CASSFGSEQYF.